The 32 T cell receptor beta chains reported below all come from one sample, sequenced in a study of cytotoxic CD8 clonotypes in ibrutinib-treated CLL. Profiling relied on immunoSEQ multiplex PCR, and the TCRdb table lists in-frame clones only, not all of them. Found here are about 120,000 clones, approximately 85% of them singletons; the top ten hold 2% to 2.5%. The sequences come from PBMCs, collected after 24 months of ibrutinib treatment. The receptors derive from a human donor with chronic lymphocytic leukemia.

The V call is TRBV5-8, the J call TRBJ1-3, with a tentative D call TRBD1 (6 bases). Germline V lookup: CDR1 SGHTS, CDR2 YDEGEE. Trimming cost V 1 base and J 4 bases, with 15 bases left between them. The length of the CDR3 is 16 residues. The CDR3 is CASSLIRGPLGNTIYF. CDR3 DNA: TGTGCCAGCAGCTTGATCCGGGGGCCACTCGGAAACACCATATATTTT.

J is TRBJ1-6 and V is TRBV2; D not certain. The V end was cut by 6 bases, the J end by 10 bases, with 22 bases between. The germline gives CDR1 SNHLY, CDR2 FYNNEI. This CDR3 is built from 16 residues. Here the CDR3 reads CASRRTPIAVRSPLHF. CDR3 sequence (DNA): TGTGCCAGCAGGAGGACCCCCATAGCGGTACGGTCACCCCTCCACTTT.

The V gene is TRBV7-2, the J gene TRBJ2-5; either TRBD1 or TRBD2 may supply D (6 bases each). V shed 1 base and J shed 5 bases, with 11 bases lying between them. The CDR3 is made up of 14 amino acids. The V gene's germline CDR1 is SGHTA and CDR2 FQGNSA. The CDR3 DNA is TGTGCCAGCAGCTTAGAGGGGGGAAGGGAGACCCAGTACTTC. Its protein is CASSLEGGRETQYF.

The CDR3 loop reads CATSRVVAGDQPQHF. CDR3 in DNA: TGTGCCACCAGCAGAGTAGTGGCAGGGGATCAGCCCCAGCATTTT. The chain combines TRBV15 with TRBJ1-5; possibly TRBD1 for D (6 bases). V lost 1 base, J lost 5 bases, and 12 bases lay in between. CDR3 size: 15 residues. CDR1 and CDR2 (germline): LNHNV, YYDKDF (reference sequence).

The rearrangement links TRBV21-1 to TRBJ2-5; TRBD1 is the table's D call and was not checked against the DNA. TRBV21-1 is deemed a pseudogene. The CDR3 contains 16 residues. The CDR3 is CASSKAWPQGKETQYF. DNA for the CDR3: TGTGCCAGCAGCAAAGCGTGGCCGCAGGGAAAAGAGACCCAGTACTTC.

The chain has TRBV19 and TRBJ2-7; 13 nucleotides align to TRBD2. Germline CDR1 is LNHDA and CDR2 is SQIVND (reference sequence). This CDR3 contains 15 residues. V was clipped by 6 bases and J by 2 bases; unmatched bases: 4. The CDR3 sequence is CASSPGTSGAYEQYF. The CDR3 nucleotides are TGTGCCAGTAGCCCTGGGACTAGCGGGGCCTACGAGCAGTACTTC.

A single count supports this clone. This chain connects TRBV27 to TRBJ2-1; TRBD2 aligns across 11 bases. The CDR3 is made up of 16 amino acids. V lost 3 bases to trimming and J lost 6 bases; unmatched junction nucleotides: 7. Germline lookup yields CDR1 MNHEY and CDR2 SMNVEV (reference sequence). The CDR3 protein is CASSFLAGGLGNEQFF. CDR3 bases: TGTGCCAGCAGTTTTCTAGCGGGGGGCCTGGGCAATGAGCAGTTCTTC.

The rearrangement links TRBV28 to TRBJ2-7; 9 bases match TRBD1. After removal of 4 bases from V and 3 bases from J, the junction contained 4 bases not matched to a gene. CDR1 and CDR2 from the germline V gene are MDHEN and SYDVKM. This CDR3 spans 14 amino acids. Here the CDR3 DNA reads TGTGCCAGCAGTTCCGGGACAGGGATCTACGAGCAGTACTTC. This gives the protein CASSSGTGIYEQYF.

The sample holds one count of this clone. This chain joins TRBV5-4 and TRBJ2-1; 8 bases agree with TRBD2. In germline, CDR1 is SGHNT, CDR2 YYREEE (reference sequence). J lost 6 bases, V lost 1 base, and 9 bases had no gene match. This CDR3 comprises 16 residues. The CDR3 protein is CASSLTLAATSNEQFF. In DNA form, the CDR3 reads TGTGCCAGCAGCTTGACACTAGCGGCCACCTCCAATGAGCAGTTCTTC.

The V and J genes are TRBV7-9 and TRBJ2-7, with D perhaps given as TRBD1 or TRBD2 (5 bases each). Germline V gene sequence: CDR1 SEHNR, CDR2 FQNEAQ (reference sequence). The CDR3 sequence is 17 residues long. The V end lost 1 base, the J end lost 5 bases, and 21 bases lay between the germline ends. The CDR3, as DNA: TGTGCCAGCAGCTTAGGGACCAAATTTTTCGGGGACGACGAGCAGTACTTC. This codes for CASSLGTKFFGDDEQYF. Together with reference TRBV7-9 and TRBJ2-7, the CDR3 gives the full variable domain: DTGVSQNPRHKITKRGQNVTFRCDPISEHNRLYWYRQTLGQGPEFLTYFQNEAQLEKSRLLSDRFSAERPKGSFSTLEIQRTEQGDSAMYLCASSLGTKFFGDDEQYFGPGTRLTVT.

This chain connects TRBV28 to TRBJ1-1; unclear D gene. Germline V gene data show CDR1 as MDHEN and CDR2 as SYDVKM. The CDR3 runs to 14 residues. V was trimmed by 6 bases and J by 2 bases, leaving 13 bases between them. CDR3 nucleotide sequence: TGTGCCAGCAGCCCCGGGCGGGTTAACACTGAAGCTTTCTTT. Translated, it gives CASSPGRVNTEAFF.

The chain recombines TRBV4-2 with TRBJ2-5; 16 bases match TRBD2. CDR1 LGHNA and CDR2 YNFKEQ come from the germline V gene. The CDR3 extends over 15 amino acids. The V segment lost 3 bases and the J segment 10 bases; nucleotides outside the gene matches: 5. CDR3: CASSHGTSGRASQYF. The CDR3 region has the DNA TGTGCCAGCAGCCACGGGACTAGCGGGAGGGCCAGCCAGTACTTC.

This rearrangement joins TRBV2 to TRBJ1-4, with D hard to call. The CDR3 is made up of 10 amino acids. The V end was cut by 8 bases, the J end by 8 bases, with 6 bases between. CDR1 and CDR2 (germline): SNHLY, FYNNEI. In nucleotides, the CDR3 is TGTGCCAGCGACGGCGAAAAACTGTTTTTT. Its protein product is CASDGEKLFF.

This clone appeared a single time. The J gene is TRBJ2-3, the V gene TRBV7-3; 9 positions match TRBD2. In germline, CDR1 is SGHTA, CDR2 FQGTGA. The CDR3 totals 14 residues. V trimming: 2 bases; J trimming: 6 bases; junction bases outside the gene matches: 3. The CDR3 loop is CASSLGGTSDTQYF. As DNA, the CDR3 is TGTGCCAGCAGCTTAGGGGGGACTAGCGATACGCAGTATTTT. The whole variable domain, remainder taken from reference TRBV7-3 and TRBJ2-3, is GAGVSQTPSNKVTEKGKYVELRCDPISGHTALYWYRQSLGQGPEFLIYFQGTGAADDSGLPNDRFFAVRPEGSVSTLKIQRTERGDSAVYLCASSLGGTSDTQYFGPGTRLTVL.

This sequence joins TRBV29-1 and TRBJ2-7; the D gene is possibly TRBD1 (8 bases). CDR1 and CDR2 from the germline V gene are SQVTM and ANQGSEA. The CDR3 totals 14 residues. Trimming removed 6 bases at V and 0 bases at J, with 15 bases between. CDR3 coding DNA: TGCAGCGTCCACAGGGGGGGTAGCTCCTACGAGCAGTACTTC. Amino acids: CSVHRGGSSYEQYF.

This clone appeared many times. The rearrangement links TRBV19 to TRBJ2-3; TRBD1 agrees at 9 bases. Trimming removed 3 bases from V and 5 bases from J; junction bases left unmatched: 6. The CDR3 contains 15 residues. Germline CDR1 is LNHDA and CDR2 is SQIVND (reference sequence). The CDR3 is CASSIGQGIRDTQYF. Written as DNA, the CDR3 is TGTGCCAGTAGTATCGGACAGGGGATCAGAGATACGCAGTATTTT. The whole variable domain, filled in from reference TRBV19 and TRBJ2-3, reads DGGITQSPKYLFRKEGQNVTLSCEQNLNHDAMYWYRQDPGQGLRLIYYSQIVNDFQKGDIAEGYSVSREKKESFPLTVTSAQKNPTAFYLCASSIGQGIRDTQYFGPGTRLTVL.

The CDR3 spells CSAYKPNTQYF. In DNA form, the CDR3 reads TGCAGTGCTTATAAGCCCAATACGCAGTATTTT. This chain links TRBV20-1 with TRBJ2-3; D not certain. Per the germline V gene, CDR1 is DFQATT and CDR2 is SNEGSKA (reference sequence). The CDR3 loop spans 11 amino acids. Between the trimmed V and J ends, which lost 5 bases and 7 bases, there was a span of 10 bases.

V is TRBV28 and J is TRBJ2-3; D uncertain. In germline, CDR1 is MDHEN, CDR2 SYDVKM. CDR3 length equals 12 residues. The V gene lost 6 bases and the J gene lost 5 bases, with 9 bases spanning the gap. CDR3 coding DNA: TGTGCCAGCAGACTCCAGGAAGATACGCAGTATTTT. Translating gives CASRLQEDTQYF.

This rearrangement joins TRBV5-1 to TRBJ2-3; 10 bases agree with TRBD2. V shed 2 bases, J shed 4 bases, and the junction held 7 bases outside the gene matches. The CDR3 contains 16 residues. CDR1 and CDR2 from the germline V gene are SGHRS and YFSETQ. CDR3 DNA sequence: TGCGCCAGCAGCTTAGCAGCGGGAGGGAGCCCAGATACGCAGTATTTT. Encoded protein: CASSLAAGGSPDTQYF. Variable domain in full (rest from reference TRBV5-1 and TRBJ2-3): KAGVTQTPRYLIKTRGQQVTLSCSPISGHRSVSWYQQTPGQGLQFLFEYFSETQRNKGNFPGRFSGRQFSNSRSEMNVSTLELGDSALYLCASSLAAGGSPDTQYFGPGTRLTVL.

This sequence joins TRBV5-1 and TRBJ2-2; 8 bases match TRBD2. This CDR3 contains 15 residues. V dropped 5 bases and J dropped 5; count of bases not matched to a gene: 8. The germline CDR1 and CDR2 sequences are SGHRS and YFSETQ. CDR3 residues: CASRQGLGGTGELFF. DNA for the CDR3: TGCGCCAGCAGACAGGGACTAGGGGGGACCGGGGAGCTGTTTTTT.

The rearrangement links TRBV4-1 to TRBJ2-7; the match to TRBD1 covers 11 bases. The V gene's germline CDR1 is MGHRA and CDR2 YSYEKL. CDR3 length: 15 residues. Trimming at V came to 3 bases and at J to 2 bases, leaving 3 bases not matched to a gene. CDR3 bases: TGCGCCAGCAGCCAGGACAGGGGGCTTACCTACGAGCAGTACTTC. This gives the protein CASSQDRGLTYEQYF.

In its sample, this clone was seen a few times. Written as DNA, the CDR3 is TGTGCCAGTAGAATCGGGACAGGGAATCAGCCCCAGCATTTT. This translates into CASRIGTGNQPQHF. The genes are TRBV19 and TRBJ1-5; 9 nucleotides align to TRBD1. Germline V gene lookup returns CDR1 LNHDA and CDR2 SQIVND (reference sequence). Germline trimming cut 6 bases from V and 4 bases from J; bases unmatched to any gene: 4. The CDR3 is 14 amino acids.

J is TRBJ1-4 and V is TRBV29-1, with 10 positions matching TRBD1. V was clipped by 4 bases and J by 4 bases; unmatched bases: 0. In germline, CDR1 is SQVTM, CDR2 ANQGSEA. The CDR3 is 13 residues long. CDR3 in DNA: TGCAGCGTTGGGGACAGGGGTAATGAAAAACTGTTTTTT. Encoded protein: CSVGDRGNEKLFF. The variable domain in full, completed from reference TRBV29-1 and TRBJ1-4, reads SAVISQKPSRDICQRGTSLTIQCQVDSQVTMMFWYRQQPGQSLTLIATANQGSEATYESGFVIDKFPISRPNLTFSTLTVSNMSPEDSSIYLCSVGDRGNEKLFFGSGTQLSVL.

About this clone: In the same sample, other DNA sequences code for this CDR3. The chain carries TRBV27 and TRBJ2-7, with 11 bases that match TRBD2. Germline V gives CDR1 MNHEY, CDR2 SMNVEV (reference sequence). The CDR3 spans 16 residues. Unmatched junction bases numbered 8, after V lost 4 bases and J lost 3 bases. The CDR3 region has the DNA TGTGCCAGCAGTTCCCTGGGGACTAGCGGAAACTACGAGCAGTACTTC. Residues: CASSSLGTSGNYEQYF.

The chain couples TRBV28 to TRBJ2-3; 14 bases map to TRBD2. CDR1 and CDR2 (germline): MDHEN, SYDVKM. V lost 8 bases to trimming and J lost 4 bases; unmatched junction nucleotides: 11. The CDR3 is 17 residues long. In DNA form, the CDR3 reads TGTGCCAGCGGGGACGAGACTAGCGGGAGGGAGTCAGATACGCAGTATTTT. It encodes CASGDETSGRESDTQYF. Complete variable domain (other parts from reference TRBV28 and TRBJ2-3): DVKVTQSSRYLVKRTGEKVFLECVQDMDHENMFWYRQDPGLGLRLIYFSYDVKMKEKGDIPEGYSVSREKKERFSLILESASTNQTSMYLCASGDETSGRESDTQYFGPGTRLTVL.

The table lists this clone with a count of one. The chain has TRBV21-1 and TRBJ2-7; the D call of TRBD1 is as the table states it, not checked on the DNA. TRBV21-1 is a pseudogene. This CDR3 has 17 residues. The CDR3 DNA reads as TGTGCCAGCAGCAATCGACAAGAGAGCATATTCTCCTACGAGCAGTACTTC. Translating gives CASSNRQESIFSYEQYF.

This clone appeared once. This chain joins TRBV7-9 and TRBJ1-2; TRBD1 matches 7 bases. The V gene end was trimmed by 4 bases and the J gene end by 8 bases; junction bases not matched to a gene: 7. CDR3 length equals 13 residues. In germline, CDR1 is SEHNR, CDR2 FQNEAQ (reference sequence). CDR3 sequence: CASSSQGVSGYTF. CDR3 nucleotides: TGTGCCAGCAGCTCTCAGGGGGTGAGCGGCTACACCTTC.

The CDR3 loop reads CASTGAGGPSEQFF. Here the CDR3 DNA reads TGTGCCAGCACGGGTGCGGGGGGGCCATCTGAGCAGTTCTTC. The genes are TRBV27 and TRBJ2-1, with TRBD2 matching 9 bases. The CDR3 is 14 residues long. Germline CDR1 reads MNHEY; CDR2 reads SMNVEV (reference sequence). V gave up 7 bases and J gave up 9 bases; unmatched junction bases: 10.

The chain combines TRBV30 with TRBJ2-5; TRBD1 aligns across 9 bases. The J segment lost 7 bases and the V segment lost 2 bases, leaving 8 bases of the junction unmatched. Looked up from germline, CDR1 is GTSNPN and CDR2 is SVGIG (reference sequence). CDR3 length: 14 residues. In nucleotides, the CDR3 is TGTGCCTGGAGTATTACAGGGGGCGGAGGGACCCAGTACTTC. Its protein product is CAWSITGGGGTQYF.

This sequence joins TRBV28 and TRBJ1-5; D is undetermined. Per germline, CDR1 MDHEN and CDR2 SYDVKM. With 5 bases removed from V and 2 bases from J, the gap between germline ends came to 10 bases. The CDR3 is made up of 14 amino acids. Here the CDR3 reads CASSRRRGNQPQHF. The CDR3, as DNA: TGTGCCAGCAGTCGGCGAAGGGGCAATCAGCCCCAGCATTTT. The complete variable domain, with remaining parts taken from reference TRBV28 and TRBJ1-5, reads DVKVTQSSRYLVKRTGEKVFLECVQDMDHENMFWYRQDPGLGLRLIYFSYDVKMKEKGDIPEGYSVSREKKERFSLILESASTNQTSMYLCASSRRRGNQPQHFGDGTRLSIL.

This chain connects TRBV14 to TRBJ2-1, with 8 bases identical to TRBD2. V gave up 7 bases and J gave up 0 bases; unmatched junction bases: 5. CDR3 length: 15 amino acids. Germline V CDR1 and CDR2: SGHDN, FVKESK. The chain's CDR3 is CASTQAGGSYNEQFF. CDR3 DNA sequence: TGTGCCAGCACCCAGGCGGGGGGCTCCTACAATGAGCAGTTCTTC.

The gene calls are TRBV2 and TRBJ2-3; TRBD2 matches at 13 bases. V lost 0 bases to trimming and J lost 0 bases; unmatched junction nucleotides: 0. Germline assignment: CDR1 SNHLY and CDR2 FYNNEI. This CDR3 is 17 amino acids long. CDR3 loop: CASSEAGLAGSTDTQYF. CDR3 DNA: TGTGCCAGCAGTGAAGCGGGACTAGCGGGAAGCACAGATACGCAGTATTTT.